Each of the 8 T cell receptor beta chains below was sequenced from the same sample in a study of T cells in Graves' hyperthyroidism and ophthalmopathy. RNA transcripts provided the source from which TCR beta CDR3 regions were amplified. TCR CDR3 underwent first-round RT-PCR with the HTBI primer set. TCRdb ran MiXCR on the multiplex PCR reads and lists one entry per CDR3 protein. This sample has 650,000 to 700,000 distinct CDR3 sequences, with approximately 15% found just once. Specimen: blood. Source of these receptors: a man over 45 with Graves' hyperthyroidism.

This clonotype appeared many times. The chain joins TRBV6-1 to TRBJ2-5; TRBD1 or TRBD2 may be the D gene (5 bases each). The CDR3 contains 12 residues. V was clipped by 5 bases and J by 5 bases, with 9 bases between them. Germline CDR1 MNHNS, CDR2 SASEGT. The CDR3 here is CASSYGGETQYF. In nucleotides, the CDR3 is TGTGCCAGCAGTTATGGGGGTGAGACCCAGTACTTC.

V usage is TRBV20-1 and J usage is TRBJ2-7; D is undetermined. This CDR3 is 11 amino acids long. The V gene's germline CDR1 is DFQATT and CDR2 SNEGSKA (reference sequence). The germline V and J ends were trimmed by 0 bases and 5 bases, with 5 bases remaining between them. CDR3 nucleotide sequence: TGCAGTGCTAGAGATGTCCACGAGCAGTACTTC. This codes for CSARDVHEQYF.

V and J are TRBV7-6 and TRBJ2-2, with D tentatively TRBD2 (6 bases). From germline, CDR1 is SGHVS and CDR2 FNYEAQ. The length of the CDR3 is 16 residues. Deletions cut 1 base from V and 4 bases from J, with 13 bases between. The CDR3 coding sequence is TGTGCCAGCAGCTTAGAGGTGGGAGGATCCACCGGGGAGCTGTTTTTT. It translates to CASSLEVGGSTGELFF.

CDR3 in DNA: TGCGCCAGCAGCTTGGGGTGGGCTAGCGGGACCGTCTACGAGCAGTACTTC. It is translated as CASSLGWASGTVYEQYF. J is TRBJ2-7 and V is TRBV5-1; 9 bases are a match to TRBD2. J lost 3 bases, V lost 0 bases, and 10 bases had no gene match. The CDR3 consists of 17 residues. The germline V gene has CDR1 SGHRS and CDR2 YFSETQ.

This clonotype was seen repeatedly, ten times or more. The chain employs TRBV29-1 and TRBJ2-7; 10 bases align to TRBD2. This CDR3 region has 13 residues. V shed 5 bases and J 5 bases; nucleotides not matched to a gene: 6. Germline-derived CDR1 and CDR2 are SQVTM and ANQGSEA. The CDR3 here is CSVTSGNRHEQYF. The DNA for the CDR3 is TGCAGCGTTACTAGCGGGAATAGACACGAGCAGTACTTC.

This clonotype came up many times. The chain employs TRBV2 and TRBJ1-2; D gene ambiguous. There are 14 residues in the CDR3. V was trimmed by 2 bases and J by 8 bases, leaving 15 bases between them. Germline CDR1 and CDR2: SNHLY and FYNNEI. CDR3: CASSELPPPRGYTF. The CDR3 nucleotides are TGTGCCAGCAGTGAACTCCCCCCACCCCGCGGCTACACCTTC.

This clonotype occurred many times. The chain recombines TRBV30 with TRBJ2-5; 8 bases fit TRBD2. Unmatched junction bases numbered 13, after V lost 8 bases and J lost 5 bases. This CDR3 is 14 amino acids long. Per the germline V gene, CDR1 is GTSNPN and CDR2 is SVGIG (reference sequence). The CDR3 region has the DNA TGTGCCGGAACCGGGACTAGTAGGGCGGAGACCCAGTACTTC. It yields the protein CAGTGTSRAETQYF.

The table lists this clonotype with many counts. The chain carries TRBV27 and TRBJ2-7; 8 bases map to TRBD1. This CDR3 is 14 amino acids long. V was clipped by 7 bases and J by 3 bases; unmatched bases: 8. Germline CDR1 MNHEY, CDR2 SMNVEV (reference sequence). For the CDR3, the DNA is TGTGCCAGCACTCCCGGACAGGGACGCTACGAGCAGTACTTC. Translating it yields CASTPGQGRYEQYF.